A single sample is the source of the 26 T cell receptor beta chains below, sequenced in a study of blood T cell repertoires in COVID-19. Profiling relied on immunoSEQ multiplex PCR, and the TCRdb table lists in-frame clones only, not all of them. The profile shows some 69,000 clones, about four fifths of them singletons. Sequences were obtained from peripheral blood. These receptor sequences come from a woman in her 70s with acute or convalescent COVID-19.

The chain links TRBV7-8 to TRBJ2-5; D call uncertain. The CDR3 contains 13 residues. V lost 1 base to trimming and J lost 5 bases, with 8 bases between them. Germline V gene data show CDR1 as SGHVS and CDR2 as FQNEAQ. The CDR3 DNA reads as TGTGCCAGCAGCTTAGAGAGGCTGGAGACCCAGTACTTC. It specifies CASSLERLETQYF.

This chain links TRBV9 with TRBJ1-6; D gene unclear. This CDR3 is 12 amino acids long. Germline loops: CDR1 SGDLS, CDR2 YYNGEE. Trimming left V 0 bases short and J 9 bases short, with 4 bases between. The DNA for the CDR3 is TGTGCCAGCAGCGTAGGGAGTTCACCCCTCCACTTT. This gives the protein CASSVGSSPLHF.

The chain uses TRBV30 and TRBJ2-3; 7 bases fit TRBD2. J was trimmed by 6 bases and V by 2 bases; bases with no gene match: 17. The CDR3 has 17 residues. The germline V gene encodes CDR1 GTSNPN and CDR2 SVGIG (reference sequence). This CDR3 is CAWSSPRGAGERDTQYF. CDR3 sequence (DNA): TGTGCCTGGAGTTCCCCCAGAGGCGCGGGAGAGCGGGATACGCAGTATTTT.

The V and J genes are TRBV6-1 and TRBJ2-3, with TRBD2 matching over 14 bases. The CDR3 is 16 residues long. V lost 4 bases to trimming and J lost 3 bases; unmatched junction nucleotides: 3. Germline V CDR1 and CDR2: MNHNS, SASEGT. Written as DNA, the CDR3 is TGTGCCAGCAGTGGGGGACTAGCGGGAGTTACAGATACGCAGTATTTT. Amino acid sequence: CASSGGLAGVTDTQYF.

The rearrangement links TRBV11-2 to TRBJ2-2, with TRBD2 identical over 9 bases. V was clipped by 4 bases and J by 6 bases; unmatched bases: 12. The CDR3 extends over 17 amino acids. The germline V gene encodes CDR1 SGHAT and CDR2 FQNNGV. DNA of the CDR3: TGTGCCAGCAGCTCGCCCCCCGGGACTAGCCTCTCCGGGGAGCTGTTTTTT. It is translated as CASSSPPGTSLSGELFF.

J is TRBJ1-3 and V is TRBV18; D is uncertain. The germline gives CDR1 KGHSH, CDR2 LQKENI. Trimming removed 2 bases at V and 2 bases at J, with 19 bases between. The CDR3 covers 18 residues. CDR3 DNA sequence: TGTGCCAGCTCACCAGGATTGAGGGCTAGCGTCGCTGGAAACACCATATATTTT. The encoded protein is CASSPGLRASVAGNTIYF.

The chain uses TRBV27 and TRBJ1-5, with D possibly TRBD1 on 6 matching bases. The CDR3 length is 15 residues. V lost 8 bases and J 0 bases, leaving 14 bases between the germline ends. Germline V lookup: CDR1 MNHEY, CDR2 SMNVEV (reference sequence). The CDR3 protein is CASGVRGGSNQPQHF. The CDR3 DNA reads as TGTGCCAGCGGAGTGAGAGGGGGTAGCAATCAGCCCCAGCATTTT.

This clone has just one count. V and J are TRBV20-1 and TRBJ1-1; TRBD1 aligns across 7 bases. There are 16 residues in the CDR3. Trimming at V came to 3 bases and at J to 1 base, leaving 11 bases not matched to a gene. Per the germline V gene, CDR1 is DFQATT and CDR2 is SNEGSKA (reference sequence). The CDR3 sequence: CSASVTGNPKNTEAFF. CDR3 nucleotides: TGCAGTGCTAGTGTGACAGGGAACCCAAAGAACACTGAAGCTTTCTTT.

The CDR3 reads CASSQRPGQVNTEAFF. The CDR3 region has the DNA TGTGCCAGCAGCCAACGACCGGGACAGGTGAACACTGAAGCTTTCTTT. The chain couples TRBV14 to TRBJ1-1; 8 bases agree with TRBD1. The CDR3 is 16 amino acids. Germline CDR1 and CDR2: SGHDN and FVKESK. J was trimmed by 0 bases and V by 2 bases; bases with no gene match: 5. Together with reference TRBV14 and TRBJ1-1, the CDR3 gives the full variable domain: EAGVTQFPSHSVIEKGQTVTLRCDPISGHDNLYWYRRVMGKEIKFLLHFVKESKQDESGMPNNRFLAERTGGTYSTLKVQPAELEDSGVYFCASSQRPGQVNTEAFFGQGTRLTVV.

V is TRBV19 and J is TRBJ2-3, with D possibly being TRBD2 (5 bases). The length of the CDR3 is 14 residues. Germline V lookup: CDR1 LNHDA, CDR2 SQIVND (reference sequence). V shed 6 bases and J shed 2 bases, with 12 bases lying between them. CDR3 protein: CASSQPGTTDTQYF. CDR3 nucleotides: TGTGCCAGTAGCCAACCGGGAACCACAGATACGCAGTATTTT.

J is TRBJ1-5 and V is TRBV5-5, with a possible D match to TRBD1 (6 bases). Germline V gene data show CDR1 as SGHKS and CDR2 as YYEKEE (reference sequence). Trimming stripped 0 bases from V and 3 bases from J, with 10 bases between. There are 15 residues in the CDR3. For the CDR3, the DNA is TGTGCCAGCAGCTTGGGTAGACAGGACAATCAGCCCCAGCATTTT. The encoded protein is CASSLGRQDNQPQHF.

This chain connects TRBV27 to TRBJ2-7; 9 nucleotides align to TRBD1. V lost 8 bases, J lost 2 bases, and 4 bases stayed unmatched. The CDR3 consists of 13 residues. CDR1 and CDR2 (germline): MNHEY, SMNVEV (reference sequence). The CDR3 sequence is CASRRDRAYEQYF. CDR3 in DNA: TGTGCCAGCCGTAGGGACAGGGCCTACGAGCAGTACTTC.

V gene TRBV20-1 combines with J gene TRBJ2-7; D is perhaps TRBD1 (6 bases). Germline V gene lookup returns CDR1 DFQATT and CDR2 SNEGSKA (reference sequence). Trimming cost V 3 bases and J 2 bases, with 14 bases left between them. The CDR3 runs to 14 residues. The CDR3 coding sequence is TGCAGTGCTAGTCAGGGACACTCAACCTACGAGCAGTACTTC. Translation: CSASQGHSTYEQYF.

This clone was observed a handful of times. This rearrangement joins TRBV9 to TRBJ2-1; TRBD1 aligns across 11 bases. The CDR3 runs to 16 residues. Germline assignment: CDR1 SGDLS and CDR2 YYNGEE. V shed 2 bases, J shed 9 bases, and the junction held 10 bases outside the gene matches. The CDR3 here is CASSVGDRGTRAEQFF. For the CDR3, the DNA is TGTGCCAGCAGCGTGGGGGACAGGGGGACCAGGGCTGAGCAGTTCTTC.

This clone was counted at least ten times. The rearrangement links TRBV11-3 to TRBJ2-1, with a weak D call TRBD2 (6 bases). The CDR3 is 16 amino acids. Germline V gene lookup returns CDR1 SGHNT and CDR2 YENEEA. The germline V and J ends were trimmed by 5 bases and 6 bases, with 20 bases remaining between them. The DNA of the CDR3 is TGTGCCAGCAGCCCGGAGGGAGCAGATTCGGGCAATGAGCAGTTCTTC. It translates to CASSPEGADSGNEQFF.

The rearrangement links TRBV27 to TRBJ2-1, with TRBD2 identical over 8 bases. The CDR3 has 15 residues. In germline, CDR1 is MNHEY, CDR2 SMNVEV (reference sequence). Trimming at V came to 0 bases and at J to 3 bases, leaving 1 base not matched to a gene. The CDR3 bases are TGTGCCAGCAGTTTATCACTAGCGGACTACAATGAGCAGTTCTTC. This sequence encodes CASSLSLADYNEQFF.

The chain joins TRBV5-1 to TRBJ2-2; 10 bases align to TRBD2. The CDR3 loop spans 23 amino acids. Germline V gives CDR1 SGHRS, CDR2 YFSETQ. J was trimmed by 2 bases and V by 1 base; bases with no gene match: 23. The CDR3 bases are TGCGCCAGCAGCTTGTTCCCAGTCACGAGGCGAGCGGGAGGGCCGGTTAACACCGGGGAGCTGTTTTTT. Translated: CASSLFPVTRRAGGPVNTGELFF.

The rearrangement joins TRBV27 to TRBJ2-7; weak D call: TRBD1 (6 bases). The CDR3 spans 14 residues. V lost 1 base and J lost 2, with 9 bases in between. Germline V gene data show CDR1 as MNHEY and CDR2 as SMNVEV (reference sequence). DNA of the CDR3: TGTGCCAGCAGTTTATACAGGGTACCCTACGAGCAGTACTTC. Its protein is CASSLYRVPYEQYF.

This sequence joins TRBV2 and TRBJ1-5, with 8 nucleotides matching TRBD1. Germline V lookup: CDR1 SNHLY, CDR2 FYNNEI. The CDR3 extends over 16 amino acids. V lost 3 bases, J lost 2 bases, and 6 bases stayed unmatched. The CDR3 loop is CASSDYQGAGNQPQHF. The CDR3 region has the DNA TGTGCCAGCAGTGATTACCAGGGGGCTGGCAATCAGCCCCAGCATTTT. The full variable domain, its missing parts supplied by reference TRBV2 and TRBJ1-5, is EPEVTQTPSHQVTQMGQEVILRCVPISNHLYFYWYRQILGQKVEFLVSFYNNEISEKSEIFDDQFSVERPDGSNFTLKIRSTKLEDSAMYFCASSDYQGAGNQPQHFGDGTRLSIL.

In DNA, the CDR3 is TGTGCCAGCAGACAGGGGGGAGGGACCAAAAACATTCAGTACTTC. Translation gives CASRQGGGTKNIQYF. J is TRBJ2-4 and V is TRBV28, with D possibly matching TRBD1 (8 bases). The CDR3 is 15 amino acids. Trimming took off 6 bases at V and 2 bases at J, with 14 bases between the two ends. Germline V lookup: CDR1 MDHEN, CDR2 SYDVKM. The full variable domain, its missing parts supplied by reference TRBV28 and TRBJ2-4, is DVKVTQSSRYLVKRTGEKVFLECVQDMDHENMFWYRQDPGLGLRLIYFSYDVKMKEKGDIPEGYSVSREKKERFSLILESASTNQTSMYLCASRQGGGTKNIQYFGAGTRLSVL.

This chain joins TRBV5-4 and TRBJ2-1, with TRBD2 matching 16 bases. CDR1 is SGHNT, CDR2 YYREEE, per germline (reference sequence). The CDR3 totals 14 residues. The V and J ends lost 3 bases and 14 bases, in that order; junction bases with no gene match: 5. In DNA, the CDR3 is TGTGCCAGCAGCTCGGGACTAGCGGGAGGGCGAGAGTTCTTC. Amino acid sequence: CASSSGLAGGREFF.

This clone turned up a few times. This chain uses TRBV27 with TRBJ1-5, with 7 bases matching TRBD1. The germline CDR1 and CDR2 sequences are MNHEY and SMNVEV (reference sequence). J was trimmed by 4 bases and V by 2 bases; bases with no gene match: 14. There are 18 residues in the CDR3. The CDR3 coding sequence is TGTGCCAGCAGTTTAAGGACCGGCAGGGGGACAACTAATCAGCCCCAGCATTTT. The encoded protein is CASSLRTGRGTTNQPQHF.

The genes are TRBV28 and TRBJ2-1; TRBD2 is a possible D gene (5 bases). The germline CDR1 and CDR2 sequences are MDHEN and SYDVKM. V lost 6 bases, J lost 10 bases, and 13 bases lay in between. The CDR3 is made up of 12 amino acids. The CDR3 region has the DNA TGTGCCAGCAGCAAACCCCCGGGAGAGCAGTTCTTC. This gives the protein CASSKPPGEQFF.

V usage is TRBV28 and J usage is TRBJ2-7; 7 bases match TRBD2. V dropped 5 bases and J dropped 2; count of bases not matched to a gene: 6. The CDR3 runs 14 residues. Germline V CDR1 and CDR2: MDHEN, SYDVKM. CDR3 DNA sequence: TGTGCCAGCAGTGGACTAGGGTCAACCTACGAGCAGTACTTC. It translates to CASSGLGSTYEQYF.

V is TRBV19 and J is TRBJ1-2, with 9 positions matching TRBD1. CDR1 is LNHDA, CDR2 SQIVND, per germline (reference sequence). The V segment lost 5 bases and the J segment 7 bases; nucleotides outside the gene matches: 11. The CDR3 totals 15 residues. CDR3 bases: TGTGCCAGTAGTTTCCCCGGGACAGGGCGTTCTGGCTACACCTTC. Its translation is CASSFPGTGRSGYTF. Variable domain in full (rest from reference TRBV19 and TRBJ1-2): DGGITQSPKYLFRKEGQNVTLSCEQNLNHDAMYWYRQDPGQGLRLIYYSQIVNDFQKGDIAEGYSVSREKKESFPLTVTSAQKNPTAFYLCASSFPGTGRSGYTFGSGTRLTVV.

The chain joins TRBV6-4 to TRBJ2-1; the match to TRBD2 covers 8 bases. CDR1 and CDR2 (germline): MRHNA, SNTAGT. The CDR3 is 19 residues long. V trimming: 0 bases; J trimming: 3 bases; junction bases outside the gene matches: 13. In nucleotides, the CDR3 is TGTGCCAGCAGTGACTCGAAACTAGCGGAAAGGTTGGGCTACAATGAGCAGTTCTTC. It translates to CASSDSKLAERLGYNEQFF.